Shown below are 3 T cell receptor beta chains from a single sample sequenced in a study of PD-1 blockade in classical Hodgkin lymphoma. Produced via immunoSEQ multiplex PCR; TCRdb's table is partial and in-frame only. The table lists 15,000 to 20,000 clones, over 80% of them singletons. Every one of the patients relapsed after autologous stem cell transplantation (brentuximab vedotin exposure was variable). This specimen was peripheral blood mononuclear cells (PBMCs), taken before the second cycle of nivolumab. These receptors were obtained from a human donor with classical Hodgkin lymphoma.

The CDR3 nucleotides are TGTGCCAGCAGCTTATGGTACAGCGGGGCTGAAGAGACCCAGTACTTC. Its translation: CASSLWYSGAEETQYF. The chain has TRBV7-2 and TRBJ2-5, with TRBD2 identical over 7 bases. V shed 2 bases and J 3 bases; nucleotides not matched to a gene: 9. CDR3 length: 16 residues. Germline V lookup: CDR1 SGHTA, CDR2 FQGNSA. Full variable domain (rest looked up from reference TRBV7-2 and TRBJ2-5): GAGVSQSPSNKVTEKGKDVELRCDPISGHTALYWYRQSLGQGLEFLIYFQGNSAPDKSGLPSDRFSAERTGGSVSTLTIQRTQQEDSAVYLCASSLWYSGAEETQYFGPGTRLLVL.

J is TRBJ2-5 and V is TRBV7-6; 7 positions match TRBD2. The germline V gene has CDR1 SGHVS and CDR2 FNYEAQ. The CDR3 totals 14 residues. Trimming removed 5 bases from V and 11 bases from J; junction bases left unmatched: 14. The CDR3 DNA reads TGTGCCAGCAGCCAAGCTAGCGGCGGGGAAGGACAGTACTTC. Protein: CASSQASGGEGQYF.

This rearrangement joins TRBV7-9 to TRBJ2-7; TRBD1 agrees at 8 bases. This CDR3 is built from 15 residues. The V gene end was trimmed by 5 bases and the J gene end by 2 bases; junction bases not matched to a gene: 8. Germline values: CDR1 SEHNR, CDR2 FQNEAQ (reference sequence). The CDR3 nucleotides read TGTGCCAGCAGCGATGGGACAGGAGAAGCCTACGAGCAGTACTTC. It translates to CASSDGTGEAYEQYF.